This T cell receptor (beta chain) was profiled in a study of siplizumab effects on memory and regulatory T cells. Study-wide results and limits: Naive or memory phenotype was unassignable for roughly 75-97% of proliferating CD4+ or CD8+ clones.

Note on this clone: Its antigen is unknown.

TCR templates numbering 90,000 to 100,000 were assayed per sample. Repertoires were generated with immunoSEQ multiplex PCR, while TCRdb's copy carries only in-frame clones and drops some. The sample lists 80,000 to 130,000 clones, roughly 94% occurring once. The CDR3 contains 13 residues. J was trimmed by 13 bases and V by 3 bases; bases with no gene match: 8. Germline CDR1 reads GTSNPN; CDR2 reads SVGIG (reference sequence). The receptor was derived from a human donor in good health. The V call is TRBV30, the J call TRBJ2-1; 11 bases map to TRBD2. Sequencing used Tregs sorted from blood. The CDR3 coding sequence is TGTGCCTGGAGCACTAGCGGGGGAGCTTCTCAGTTCTTC. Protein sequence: CAWSTSGGASQFF.